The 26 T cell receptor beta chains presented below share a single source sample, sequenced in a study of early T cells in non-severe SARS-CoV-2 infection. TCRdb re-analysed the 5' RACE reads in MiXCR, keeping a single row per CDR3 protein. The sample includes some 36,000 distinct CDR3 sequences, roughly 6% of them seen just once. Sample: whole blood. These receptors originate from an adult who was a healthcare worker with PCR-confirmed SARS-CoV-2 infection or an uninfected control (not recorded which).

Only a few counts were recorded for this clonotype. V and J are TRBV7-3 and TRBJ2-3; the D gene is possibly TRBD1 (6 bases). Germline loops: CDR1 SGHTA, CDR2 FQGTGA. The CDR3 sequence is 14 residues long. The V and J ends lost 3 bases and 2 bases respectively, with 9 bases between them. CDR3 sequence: CASSFGTPTDTQYF. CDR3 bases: TGTGCCAGCAGCTTCGGGACACCCACAGATACGCAGTATTTT.

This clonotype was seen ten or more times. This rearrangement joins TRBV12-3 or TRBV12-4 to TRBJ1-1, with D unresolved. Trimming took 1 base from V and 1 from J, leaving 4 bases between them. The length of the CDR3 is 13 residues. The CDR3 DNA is TGTGCCAGCAGTTTAGGACGGAACACTGAAGCTTTCTTT. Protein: CASSLGRNTEAFF.

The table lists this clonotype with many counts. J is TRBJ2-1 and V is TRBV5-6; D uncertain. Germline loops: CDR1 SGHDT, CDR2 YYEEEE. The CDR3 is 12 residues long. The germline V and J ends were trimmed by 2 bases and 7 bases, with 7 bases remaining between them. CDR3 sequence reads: CASSFQVNEQFF. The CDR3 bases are TGTGCCAGCAGCTTCCAAGTAAATGAGCAGTTCTTC.

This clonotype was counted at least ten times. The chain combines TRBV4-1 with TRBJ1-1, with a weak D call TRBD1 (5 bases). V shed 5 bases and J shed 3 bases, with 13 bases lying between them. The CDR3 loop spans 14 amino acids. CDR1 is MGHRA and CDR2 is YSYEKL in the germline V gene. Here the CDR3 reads CASSFSGFHTEAFF. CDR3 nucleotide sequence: TGCGCCAGCAGCTTCTCAGGGTTCCACACTGAAGCTTTCTTT.

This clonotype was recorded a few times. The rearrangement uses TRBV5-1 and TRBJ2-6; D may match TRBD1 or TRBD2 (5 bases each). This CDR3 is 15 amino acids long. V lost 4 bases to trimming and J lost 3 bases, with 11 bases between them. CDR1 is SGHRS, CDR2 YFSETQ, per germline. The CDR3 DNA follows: TGCGCCAGCAGCCAACGGGACGGTGGGGCCAACGTCCTGACTTTC. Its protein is CASSQRDGGANVLTF.

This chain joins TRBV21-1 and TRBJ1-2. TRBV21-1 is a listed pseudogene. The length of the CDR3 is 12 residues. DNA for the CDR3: TGTGCCAGCAGCAAAGAAATCGATGGCTACACCTTC. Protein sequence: CASSKEIDGYTF.

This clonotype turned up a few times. The CDR3 DNA reads as TGCGCCAGCAGCTATCCTACAGGGAACACCGGGGAGCTGTTTTTT. This codes for CASSYPTGNTGELFF. This rearrangement joins TRBV5-1 to TRBJ2-2; maybe TRBD1 (5 bases). Trimming pared 3 bases from V and 1 base from J, leaving 10 bases between. The CDR3 length is 15 residues. CDR1 SGHRS and CDR2 YFSETQ come from the germline V gene.

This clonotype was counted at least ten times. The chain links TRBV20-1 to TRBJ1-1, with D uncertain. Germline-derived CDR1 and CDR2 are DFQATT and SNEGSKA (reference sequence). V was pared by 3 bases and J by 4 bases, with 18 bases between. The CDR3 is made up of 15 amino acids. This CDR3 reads CSASSDAGSGTEAFF. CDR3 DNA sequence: TGCAGTGCTAGTAGTGACGCGGGAAGTGGCACTGAAGCTTTCTTT.

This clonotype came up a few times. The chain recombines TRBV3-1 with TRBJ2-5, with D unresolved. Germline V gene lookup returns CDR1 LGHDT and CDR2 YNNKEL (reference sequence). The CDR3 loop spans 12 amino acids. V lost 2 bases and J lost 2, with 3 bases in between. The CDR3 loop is CASSQQQETQYF. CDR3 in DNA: TGTGCCAGCAGCCAACAACAAGAGACCCAGTACTTC.

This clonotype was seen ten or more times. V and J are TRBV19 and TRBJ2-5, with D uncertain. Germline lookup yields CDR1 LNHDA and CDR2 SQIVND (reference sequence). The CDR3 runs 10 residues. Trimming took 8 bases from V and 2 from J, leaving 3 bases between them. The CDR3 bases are TGTGCCAGTGTACAAGAGACCCAGTACTTC. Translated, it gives CASVQETQYF. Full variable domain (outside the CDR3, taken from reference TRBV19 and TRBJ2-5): DGGITQSPKYLFRKEGQNVTLSCEQNLNHDAMYWYRQDPGQGLRLIYYSQIVNDFQKGDIAEGYSVSREKKESFPLTVTSAQKNPTAFYLCASVQETQYFGPGTRLLVL.

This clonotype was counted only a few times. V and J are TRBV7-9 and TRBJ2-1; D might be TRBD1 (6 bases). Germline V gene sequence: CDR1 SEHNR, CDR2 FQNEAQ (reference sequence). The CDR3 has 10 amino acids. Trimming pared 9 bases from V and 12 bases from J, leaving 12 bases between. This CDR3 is CASEGDGQFF. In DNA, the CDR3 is TGTGCCAGTGAGGGGGACGGGCAGTTCTTC.

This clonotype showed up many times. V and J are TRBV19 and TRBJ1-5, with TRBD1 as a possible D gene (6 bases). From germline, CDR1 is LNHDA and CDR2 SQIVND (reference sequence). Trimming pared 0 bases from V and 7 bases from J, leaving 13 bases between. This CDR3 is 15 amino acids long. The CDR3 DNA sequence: TGTGCCAGTAGTATAGACAGGGGCGGGAAACAGCCCCAGCATTTT. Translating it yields CASSIDRGGKQPQHF. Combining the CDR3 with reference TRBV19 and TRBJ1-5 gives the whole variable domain DGGITQSPKYLFRKEGQNVTLSCEQNLNHDAMYWYRQDPGQGLRLIYYSQIVNDFQKGDIAEGYSVSREKKESFPLTVTSAQKNPTAFYLCASSIDRGGKQPQHFGDGTRLSIL.

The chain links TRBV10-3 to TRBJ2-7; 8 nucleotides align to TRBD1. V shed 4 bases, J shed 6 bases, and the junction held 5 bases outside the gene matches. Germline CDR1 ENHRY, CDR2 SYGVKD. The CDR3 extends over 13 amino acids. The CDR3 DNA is TGTGCCATCAGTGCGGGAACAGGGGGCGAGCAGTACTTC. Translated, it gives CAISAGTGGEQYF.

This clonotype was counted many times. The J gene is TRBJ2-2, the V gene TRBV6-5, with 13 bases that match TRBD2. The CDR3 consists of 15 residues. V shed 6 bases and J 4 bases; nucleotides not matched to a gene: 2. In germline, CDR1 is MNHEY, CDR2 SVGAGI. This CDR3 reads CASSRLAGGTGELFF. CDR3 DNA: TGTGCCAGCAGCCGACTAGCGGGGGGCACCGGGGAGCTGTTTTTT.

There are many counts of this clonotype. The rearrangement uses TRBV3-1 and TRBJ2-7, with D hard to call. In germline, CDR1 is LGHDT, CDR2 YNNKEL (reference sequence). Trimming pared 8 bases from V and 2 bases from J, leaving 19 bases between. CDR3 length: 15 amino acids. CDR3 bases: TGTGCCAGCGGAGCCGTACGCGCAGGTACCTACGAGCAGTACTTC. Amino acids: CASGAVRAGTYEQYF.

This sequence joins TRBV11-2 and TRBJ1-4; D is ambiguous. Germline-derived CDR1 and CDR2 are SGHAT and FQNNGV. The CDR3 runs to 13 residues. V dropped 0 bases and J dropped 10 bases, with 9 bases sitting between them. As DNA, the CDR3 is TGTGCCAGCAGCTTAGAACCAGCCGCAAAACTGTTTTTT. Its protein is CASSLEPAAKLFF. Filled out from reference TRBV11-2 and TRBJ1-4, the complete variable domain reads EAGVAQSPRYKIIEKRQSVAFWCNPISGHATLYWYQQILGQGPKLLIQFQNNGVVDDSQLPKDRFSAERLKGVDSTLKIQPAKLEDSAVYLCASSLEPAAKLFFGSGTQLSVL.

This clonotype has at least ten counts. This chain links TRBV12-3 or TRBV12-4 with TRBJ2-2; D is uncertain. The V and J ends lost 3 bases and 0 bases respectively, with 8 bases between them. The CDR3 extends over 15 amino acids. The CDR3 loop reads CASSLVMPNTGELFF. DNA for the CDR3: TGTGCCAGCAGTTTGGTTATGCCGAACACCGGGGAGCTGTTTTTT.

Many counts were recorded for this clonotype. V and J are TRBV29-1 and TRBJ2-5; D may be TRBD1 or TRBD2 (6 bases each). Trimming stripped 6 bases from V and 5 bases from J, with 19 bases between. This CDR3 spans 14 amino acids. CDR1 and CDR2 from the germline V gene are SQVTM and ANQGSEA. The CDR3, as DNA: TGCAGCGTCGACCGGGGGCAGGCTCGGGAGACCCAGTACTTC. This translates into CSVDRGQARETQYF.

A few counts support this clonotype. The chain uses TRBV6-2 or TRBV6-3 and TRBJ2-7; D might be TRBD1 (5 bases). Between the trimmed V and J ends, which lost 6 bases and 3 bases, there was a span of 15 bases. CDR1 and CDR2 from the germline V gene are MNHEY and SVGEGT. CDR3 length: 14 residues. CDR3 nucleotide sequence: TGTGCCAGCAGCTCCGTCCATAGGGGCTACGAGCAGTACTTC. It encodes CASSSVHRGYEQYF.

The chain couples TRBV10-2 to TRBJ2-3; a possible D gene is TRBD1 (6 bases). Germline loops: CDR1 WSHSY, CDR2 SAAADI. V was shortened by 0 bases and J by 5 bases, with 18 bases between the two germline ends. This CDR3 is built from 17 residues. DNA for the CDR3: TGCGCCAGCAGTGAGTCGACTTGGGGGCCTAGAATAGATACGCAGTATTTT. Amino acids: CASSESTWGPRIDTQYF.

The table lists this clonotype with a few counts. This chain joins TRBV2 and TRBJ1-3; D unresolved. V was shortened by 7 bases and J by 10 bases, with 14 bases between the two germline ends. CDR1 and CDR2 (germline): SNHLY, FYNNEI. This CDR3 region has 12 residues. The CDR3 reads CASTEEVQTIYF. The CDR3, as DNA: TGTGCCAGCACCGAGGAGGTACAGACCATATATTTT.

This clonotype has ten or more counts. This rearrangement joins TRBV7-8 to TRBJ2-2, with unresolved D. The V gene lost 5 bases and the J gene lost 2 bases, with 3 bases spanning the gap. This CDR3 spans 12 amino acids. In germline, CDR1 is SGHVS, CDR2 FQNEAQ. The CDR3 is CASSPNTGELFF. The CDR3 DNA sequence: TGTGCCAGCAGCCCTAACACCGGGGAGCTGTTTTTT.

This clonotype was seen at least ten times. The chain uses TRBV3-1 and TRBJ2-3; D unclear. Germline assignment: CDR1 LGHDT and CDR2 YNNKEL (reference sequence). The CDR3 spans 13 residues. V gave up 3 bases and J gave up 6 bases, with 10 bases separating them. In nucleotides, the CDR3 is TGTGCCAGCAGCCAGATAGAAGGGGATACGCAGTATTTT. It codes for CASSQIEGDTQYF.

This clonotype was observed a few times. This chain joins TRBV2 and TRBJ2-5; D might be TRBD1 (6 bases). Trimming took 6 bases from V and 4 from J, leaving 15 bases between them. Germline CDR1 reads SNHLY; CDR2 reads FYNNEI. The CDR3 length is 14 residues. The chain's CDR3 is CASRGETGRETQYF. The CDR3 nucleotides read TGTGCCAGCAGAGGAGAAACAGGGAGAGAGACCCAGTACTTC.

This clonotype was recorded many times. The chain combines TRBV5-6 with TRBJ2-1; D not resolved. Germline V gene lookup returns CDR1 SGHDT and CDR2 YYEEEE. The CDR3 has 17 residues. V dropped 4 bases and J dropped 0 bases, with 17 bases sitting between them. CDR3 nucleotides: TGTGCCAGCAGCCTCGTCTCCCCGACAAGCTCCTACAATGAGCAGTTCTTC. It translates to CASSLVSPTSSYNEQFF. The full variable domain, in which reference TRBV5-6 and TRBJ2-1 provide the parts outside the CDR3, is DAGVTQSPTHLIKTRGQQVTLRCSPKSGHDTVSWYQQALGQGPQFIFQYYEEEERQRGNFPDRFSGHQFPNYSSELNVNALLLGDSALYLCASSLVSPTSSYNEQFFGPGTRLTVL.

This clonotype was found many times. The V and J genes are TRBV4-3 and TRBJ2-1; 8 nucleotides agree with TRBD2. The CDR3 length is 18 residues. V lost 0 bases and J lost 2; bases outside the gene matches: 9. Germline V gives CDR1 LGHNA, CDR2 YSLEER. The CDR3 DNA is TGCGCCAGCAGCCAAGACATAACAAGCGGGAGTCCCTACAATGAGCAGTTCTTC. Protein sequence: CASSQDITSGSPYNEQFF.